Each of the 10 T cell receptor beta chains below was sequenced from the same sample in a study of blood T cell repertoires in COVID-19. Assay used: immunoSEQ multiplex PCR; TCRdb lists only in-frame clones, some missing. Of over 150,000 clones in the sample, about 88% were seen once. Sequenced: PBMCs or T cells enriched from blood (not recorded which). These receptors were taken from a woman between 45 and 60 years old who had recovered from COVID-19.

This chain links TRBV30 with TRBJ1-5, with 7 bases that match TRBD1. Germline V gene data show CDR1 as GTSNPN and CDR2 as SVGIG (reference sequence). The CDR3 covers 15 residues. Trimming took 1 base from V and 3 from J; bases not matched to a gene: 6. CDR3 bases: TGTGCCTGGAGTGGCGGACAGGCCTACAATCAGCCCCAGCATTTT. Protein sequence: CAWSGGQAYNQPQHF. Full variable domain (outside the CDR3, taken from reference TRBV30 and TRBJ1-5): SQTIHQWPATLVQPVGSPLSLECTVEGTSNPNLYWYRQAAGRGLQLLFYSVGIGQISSEVPQNLSASRPQDRQFILSSKKLLLSDSGFYLCAWSGGQAYNQPQHFGDGTRLSIL.

V is TRBV5-6 and J is TRBJ2-1; D possibly corresponds to TRBD1 (6 bases). The CDR3 sequence is 18 residues long. Trimming removed 0 bases from V and 9 bases from J, with 25 bases in between. Germline CDR1 is SGHDT and CDR2 is YYEEEE. CDR3 in amino acids: CASSLAIGGRGEVLEQFF. Written as DNA, the CDR3 is TGTGCCAGCAGCTTGGCAATTGGGGGCAGGGGAGAAGTACTTGAGCAGTTCTTC.

The chain carries TRBV5-8 and TRBJ1-5; 7 bases are a match to TRBD1. J lost 1 base, V lost 5 bases, and 6 bases had no gene match. Germline CDR1 reads SGHTS; CDR2 reads YDEGEE. The CDR3 totals 15 residues. This CDR3 is CASSGGTVSNQPQHF. CDR3 DNA: TGTGCCAGCAGTGGCGGGACAGTCAGCAATCAGCCCCAGCATTTT.

This chain joins TRBV3-1 (or the pseudogene TRBV3-2) and TRBJ2-7; D perhaps matches TRBD1 (6 bases). V lost 1 base, J lost 6 bases, and 16 bases lay in between. In germline, CDR1 is LGHDT, CDR2 YNNKEL (reference sequence). CDR3 length equals 15 residues. The DNA for the CDR3 is TGTGCCAGCAGCCAAGGGGCGGTTGGACAGATCGAGCAGTACTTC. This gives the protein CASSQGAVGQIEQYF.

The J gene is TRBJ2-1, the V gene TRBV24-1, with 10 nucleotides matching TRBD1. Trimming removed 3 bases from V and 6 bases from J; junction bases left unmatched: 7. The CDR3 loop spans 16 amino acids. Germline loops: CDR1 KGHDR, CDR2 SFDVKD. This chain's CDR3 is CATSDDRQGAGNEQFF. DNA for the CDR3: TGTGCCACCAGTGATGACCGACAGGGGGCAGGCAATGAGCAGTTCTTC.

This chain uses TRBV15 with TRBJ2-7; D is unresolved. This CDR3 comprises 13 residues. Germline V lookup: CDR1 LNHNV, CDR2 YYDKDF (reference sequence). V lost 1 base and J lost 2, with 6 bases in between. In DNA form, the CDR3 reads TGTGCCACCAGCAGAGGGCCCACCTACGAGCAGTACTTC. Translation gives CATSRGPTYEQYF.

The chain combines TRBV6-2 or TRBV6-3 with TRBJ1-5; 8 bases are a match to TRBD1. The CDR3 loop spans 16 amino acids. CDR1 is MNHEY, CDR2 SVGEGT, per germline. V trimming: 5 bases; J trimming: 3 bases; junction bases outside the gene matches: 9. CDR3 bases: TGTGCCAGCAGTACGCCCACAGGGGGTGCCAATCAGCCCCAGCATTTT. As protein: CASSTPTGGANQPQHF.

V gene TRBV11-2 combines with J gene TRBJ2-7; 7 bases are a match to TRBD1. V shed 5 bases, J shed 0 bases, and the junction held 7 bases outside the gene matches. CDR3 length equals 15 residues. Looked up from germline, CDR1 is SGHAT and CDR2 is FQNNGV. CDR3 region: CASSPEGARSYEQYF. The CDR3 nucleotides are TGTGCCAGCAGCCCCGAGGGGGCCCGCTCCTACGAGCAGTACTTC.

The V call is TRBV19, the J call TRBJ1-1; D might be TRBD1 (6 bases). There are 15 residues in the CDR3. Per germline, CDR1 LNHDA and CDR2 SQIVND (reference sequence). Trimming cost V 6 bases and J 1 base, with 15 bases left between them. The CDR3 sequence: CASRTSGDTNTEAFF. The CDR3 bases are TGTGCCAGTAGAACTTCAGGGGATACGAACACTGAAGCTTTCTTT.

The rearrangement links TRBV30 to TRBJ2-7; 14 bases line up with TRBD2. The germline CDR1 and CDR2 sequences are GTSNPN and SVGIG (reference sequence). Trimming took 1 base from V and 6 from J; bases not matched to a gene: 2. The CDR3 spans 14 residues. DNA of the CDR3: TGTGCCTGGAGTGGACTAGCGGGAGGGGGCGAGCAGTACTTC. Translated, it gives CAWSGLAGGGEQYF.